Listed below are T cell receptor beta chains from one sample, sequenced in a study of T cells in Graves' hyperthyroidism and ophthalmopathy. MiXCR, run by TCRdb on the multiplex PCR reads, gives a single entry per CDR3 protein. The table has roughly 380,000 distinct CDR3 sequences, roughly 14% seen once. Sequencing was carried out using blood. These TCRs come from a man under 40 with Graves' hyperthyroidism that later progressed to Graves' ophthalmopathy. Each CDR3 is given with its conserved first and last residue. D genes are given only for firm matches. Not every row has a clone size; where given, it reads once, few, many or a size class.

J: TRBJ2-7
D: -
size: many
V: TRBV20-1
CDR3: CSARAVGVSYEQYF
DNA: TGCAGTGCTAGAGCGGTGGGGGTCTCCTACGAGCAGTACTTC

J: TRBJ2-5
D: TRBD1
size: many
V: TRBV6-1
CDR3: CASSYSQGARETQYF
DNA: TGTGCCAGCAGTTATAGCCAGGGGGCACGGGAGACCCAGTACTTC

J: TRBJ2-7
D: -
size: -
V: TRBV5-5
CDR3: CASSFGLEYVYEQYF
DNA: TGTGCCAGCAGCTTCGGTCTAGAGTATGTTTACGAGCAGTACTTC

J: TRBJ1-2
D: TRBD1
size: few
V: TRBV7-9
CDR3: CASSPWTGDYGYTF
DNA: TGTGCCAGCAGCCCGTGGACAGGGGACTATGGCTACACCTTC

J: TRBJ2-3
D: TRBD1
size: many
V: TRBV6-6
CDR3: CASSYQGTGYTDTQYF
DNA: TGTGCCAGCAGTTACCAGGGGACAGGATACACAGATACGCAGTATTTT

J: TRBJ2-1
D: -
size: few
V: TRBV6-2/TRBV6-3
CDR3: CASSFSARSRNEQFF
DNA: TGTGCCAGCAGTTTCTCGGCGCGCTCAAGGAATGAGCAGTTCTTC

J: TRBJ1-6
D: -
size: many
V: TRBV28
CDR3: CASSSDRDNSPLHF
DNA: TGTGCCAGCAGTTCCGACAGAGATAATTCACCCCTCCACTTT

J: TRBJ2-7
D: TRBD1
size: -
V: TRBV15
CDR3: CATSYRPRGTGIIYEQYF
DNA: TGTGCCACCAGCTACAGACCCCGCGGGACAGGGATAATATACGAGCAGTACTTC

J: TRBJ2-7
D: -
size: -
V: TRBV30
CDR3: CAWSPLGDEQYF
DNA: TGTGCCTGGAGTCCCCTGGGGGACGAGCAGTACTTC

J: TRBJ2-1
D: TRBD1
size: few
V: TRBV12-3/TRBV12-4
CDR3: CATRGSSEQFF
DNA: TGTGCTACCAGGGGGTCTAGTGAGCAGTTCTTC

J: TRBJ2-5
D: -
size: many
V: TRBV11-3
CDR3: CASSSGARPRETQYF
DNA: TGTGCCAGCAGCTCCGGGGCACGGCCCCGAGAGACCCAGTACTTC

J: TRBJ1-6
D: TRBD1
size: many
V: TRBV6-1
CDR3: CASRAGGTLNSPLHF
DNA: TGTGCCAGCAGGGCAGGGGGTACGTTGAATTCACCCCTCCACTTT

J: TRBJ2-1
D: -
size: many
V: TRBV11-2
CDR3: CANRFRGGRVDEQFF
DNA: TGTGCCAACAGATTTAGGGGGGGCAGGGTGGATGAGCAGTTCTTC

J: TRBJ2-7
D: -
size: few
V: TRBV28
CDR3: CASSLTGLASYEQYF
DNA: TGTGCCAGCAGTTTAACTGGCCTGGCCAGCTACGAGCAGTACTTC

J: TRBJ2-2
D: -
size: many
V: TRBV20-1
CDR3: CSARDGGRNTGELFF
DNA: TGCAGTGCTAGAGATGGGGGCAGGAACACCGGGGAGCTGTTTTTT

J: TRBJ2-2
D: TRBD2
size: many
V: TRBV28
CDR3: CASSFHGGASNTGELFF
DNA: TGTGCCAGCAGTTTTCACGGGGGGGCCTCGAACACCGGGGAGCTGTTTTTT

J: TRBJ2-3
D: -
size: -
V: TRBV6-1
CDR3: CASKAGTSTDTQYF
DNA: TGTGCCAGCAAGGCAGGCACTAGCACAGATACGCAGTATTTT

J: TRBJ1-2
D: -
size: few
V: TRBV9
CDR3: CASSVVDRAPSFYGYTF
DNA: TGTGCCAGCAGCGTGGTGGATCGGGCCCCGTCTTTCTATGGCTACACCTTC

J: TRBJ1-3
D: -
size: few
V: TRBV11-2
CDR3: CASSPRAGARGNTIYF
DNA: TGTGCCAGCAGCCCCCGGGCGGGAGCCAGAGGAAACACCATATATTTT

J: TRBJ2-7
D: -
size: -
V: TRBV18
CDR3: CASSPPLAYEQYF
DNA: TGTGCCAGCTCACCACCGTTAGCCTACGAGCAGTACTTC

J: TRBJ1-1
D: -
size: many
V: TRBV2
CDR3: CASDYLGTEAFF
DNA: TGTGCCAGCGACTACCTGGGCACTGAAGCTTTCTTT

J: TRBJ2-1
D: -
size: once
V: TRBV20-1
CDR3: CSAYTSGPAFYNEQFF
DNA: TGCAGTGCTTATACTTCGGGACCAGCCTTCTACAATGAGCAGTTCTTC

J: TRBJ2-1
D: TRBD2
size: many
V: TRBV12-3/TRBV12-4
CDR3: CASSNRAAGFDNEQFF
DNA: TGTGCCAGCAGCAATCGGGCAGCGGGGTTTGATAATGAGCAGTTCTTC

J: TRBJ1-6
D: TRBD1
size: many
V: TRBV12-3/TRBV12-4
CDR3: CACTGTGGGPLHF
DNA: TGTGCCTGCACCGGGACAGGGGGAGGACCCCTCCACTTT

J: TRBJ1-5
D: -
size: many
V: TRBV12-3/TRBV12-4
CDR3: CASTEGNQPQHF
DNA: TGTGCCAGCACTGAGGGGAATCAGCCCCAGCATTTT